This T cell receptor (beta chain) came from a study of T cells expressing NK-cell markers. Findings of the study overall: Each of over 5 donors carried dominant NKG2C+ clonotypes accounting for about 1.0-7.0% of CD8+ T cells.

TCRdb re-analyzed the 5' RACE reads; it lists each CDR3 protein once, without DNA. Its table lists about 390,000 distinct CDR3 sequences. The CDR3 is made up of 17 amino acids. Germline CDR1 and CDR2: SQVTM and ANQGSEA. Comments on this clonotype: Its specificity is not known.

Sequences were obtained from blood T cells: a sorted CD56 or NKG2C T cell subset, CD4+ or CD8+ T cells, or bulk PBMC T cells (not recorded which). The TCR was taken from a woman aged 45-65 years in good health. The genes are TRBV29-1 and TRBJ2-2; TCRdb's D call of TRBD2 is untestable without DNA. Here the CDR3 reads CSVLGLGAGGHTGELFF.